Detailed here is one T cell receptor (beta chain). What it recognizes is unknown. TCRdb used MiXCR to reprocess the RT-PCR reads, holding one entry per CDR3 protein. The table includes a few hundred thousand distinct CDR3 sequences, about 15% detected once. Looked up from germline, CDR1 is SGHVS and CDR2 is FQNEAQ. V lost 5 bases, J lost 5 bases, and 28 bases lay in between. This CDR3 comprises 19 residues. The entry originates in a study of response to subunit inactivated influenza vaccine. Study-level results: A suggestion made by the authors is that each seasonal influenza vaccination recruits few new T cells.

The chain couples TRBV7-8 to TRBJ1-5; maybe TRBD1 (5 bases). This sample comprised PBMCs from blood, obtained approximately 12 days after vaccination. The TCR originated in a man aged 50 to 59 who received an inactivated influenza vaccine. The CDR3: CASSLRRQGLISEDQPQHF. CDR3 sequence (DNA): TGTGCCAGCAGCCTACGGCGCCAGGGCCTAATTAGCGAAGATCAGCCCCAGCATTTT.